Sequencing of this T cell receptor (beta chain) was carried out in a study of shared clonotypes between healthy human individuals. Notes on the study in general: Depth of sequencing was expected to influence donor clonotype sharing.

This clone was observed once. Its antigen is not known. Libraries were prepared by immunoSEQ multiplex PCR; TCRdb keeps only in-frame clonotypes and omits some of them. The data show more than 400,000 clones, with approximately 80% seen just once and about 12% held by the top ten. The material sequenced was PBMCs. This clonotype was obtained from a woman aged 35 to 49 in good health. Some clones in this sample may be carry-over from other donors' samples.

CDR3 in DNA: TGTGCCAGCAGTTTATGGGGTTTCTACGAGCAGTACTTC. Residues: CASSLWGFYEQYF. The chain uses TRBV28 and TRBJ2-7, with no clear D. Per the germline V gene, CDR1 is MDHEN and CDR2 is SYDVKM. V lost 0 bases, J lost 3 bases, and 6 bases lay in between. This CDR3 region has 13 residues.